This TCR beta chain emerged from a study of blood T cell repertoires in COVID-19. Study summary: Acute and convalescent COVID-19 specimens originated in the United States, Italy and Spain. T cells, B-cell-depleted T cells, or PBMCs provided the cDNA or gDNA that served as material.

Per the original methods: For nucleated cells, counts were estimated from reference gene primer amplification. Sequenced by immunoSEQ multiplex PCR; TCRdb stores in-frame clones only, minus some. The V and J calls and clone size are taken from that table; D and trimming were inferred from the DNA. The sample contains 300,000 to 400,000 clones, roughly 90% of which appear only once. Patients of the Seattle cohort, enrolled during active infection, were followed longitudinally. The sequence was obtained from a man aged 25 to 40 with COVID-19, enrolled during active disease. Sequencing input: peripheral blood.

CDR3 coding DNA: TGTGCCAGCAGCCGGGACAGTTCCTACGAGCAGTACTTC. Amino acid sequence: CASSRDSSYEQYF. The chain has TRBV9 and TRBJ2-7; the match to TRBD1 covers 7 bases. This CDR3 comprises 13 residues. Germline CDR1 and CDR2: SGDLS and YYNGEE. With 4 bases clipped from V and 1 base from J, the junction kept 2 bases outside the gene matches.